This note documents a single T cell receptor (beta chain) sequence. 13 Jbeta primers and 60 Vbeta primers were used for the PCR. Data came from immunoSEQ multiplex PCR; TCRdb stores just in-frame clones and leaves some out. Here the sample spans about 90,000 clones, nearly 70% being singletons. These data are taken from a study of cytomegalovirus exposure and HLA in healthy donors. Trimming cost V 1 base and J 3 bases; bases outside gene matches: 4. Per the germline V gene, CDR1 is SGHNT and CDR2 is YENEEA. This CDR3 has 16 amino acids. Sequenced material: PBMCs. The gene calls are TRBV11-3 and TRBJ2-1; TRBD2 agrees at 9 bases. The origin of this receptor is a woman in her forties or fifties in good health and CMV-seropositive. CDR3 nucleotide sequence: TGTGCCAGCAGCTTAGTGACTAGCGGAGTCTACAATGAGCAGTTCTTC. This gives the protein CASSLVTSGVYNEQFF.